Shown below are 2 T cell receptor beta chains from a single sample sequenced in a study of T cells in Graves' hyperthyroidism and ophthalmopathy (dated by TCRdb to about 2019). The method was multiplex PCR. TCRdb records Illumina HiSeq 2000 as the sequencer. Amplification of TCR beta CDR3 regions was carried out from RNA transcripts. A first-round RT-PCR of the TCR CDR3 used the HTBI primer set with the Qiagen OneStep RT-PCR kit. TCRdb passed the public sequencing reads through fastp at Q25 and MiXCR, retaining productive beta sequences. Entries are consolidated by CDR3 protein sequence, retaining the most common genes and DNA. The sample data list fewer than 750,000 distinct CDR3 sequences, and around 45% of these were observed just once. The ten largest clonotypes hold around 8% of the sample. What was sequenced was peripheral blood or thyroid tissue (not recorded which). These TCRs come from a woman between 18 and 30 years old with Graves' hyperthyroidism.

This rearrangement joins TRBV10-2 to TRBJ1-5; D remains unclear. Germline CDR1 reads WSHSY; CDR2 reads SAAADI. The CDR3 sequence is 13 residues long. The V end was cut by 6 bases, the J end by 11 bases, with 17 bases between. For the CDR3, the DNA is TGCGCCAGCAGCGGCCTGTACCAAGAGACCCAGCATTTT. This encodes CASSGLYQETQHF.

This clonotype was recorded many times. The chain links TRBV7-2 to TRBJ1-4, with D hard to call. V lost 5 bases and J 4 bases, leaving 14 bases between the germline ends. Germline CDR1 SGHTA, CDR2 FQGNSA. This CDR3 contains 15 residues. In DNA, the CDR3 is TGTGCCAGCAGCAGACGACCCAATAGTAATGAAAAACTGTTTTTT. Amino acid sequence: CASSRRPNSNEKLFF. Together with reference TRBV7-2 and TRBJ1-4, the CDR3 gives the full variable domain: GAGVSQSPSNKVTEKGKDVELRCDPISGHTALYWYRQSLGQGLEFLIYFQGNSAPDKSGLPSDRFSAERTGGSVSTLTIQRTQQEDSAVYLCASSRRPNSNEKLFFGSGTQLSVL.